These T cell receptor beta chains were read from a single sample in a study of technical replicates of blood from four donors. The repertoire was sequenced with immunoSEQ multiplex PCR; TCRdb's copy has only in-frame clones and lacks some. The sample holds approximately 70,000 clones, around 95% seen once. Sequenced material: T cells isolated from PBMCs. These receptors originate from a human donor in good health. Both conserved end residues are part of each CDR3. Fields, in order: CDR3 length, J gene, clone size, V gene, D gene, CDR3 DNA, CDR3 protein. D genes are given only for firm matches. Clone sizes are given selectively: once, few, many, or a class where the clone is expanded.

>18|TRBJ1-1|NA|TRBV12-5|NA
TGTGCTAGTGGTTTGGCACAAACAGGTGGGTACGTTATCACTGAAGCTTTCTTT
CASGLAQTGGYVITEAFF
>16|TRBJ1-2|NA|TRBV6-5|NA
TGTGCCAGCAGTTACACAGCTCAGGGTTTCAGGGATGGCTACACCTTC
CASSYTAQGFRDGYTF
>12|TRBJ1-1|NA|TRBV28|NA
TGTGCCAGTCGAGCGGGGAACACTGAAGCTTTCTTT
CASRAGNTEAFF
>15|TRBJ2-4|NA|TRBV7-9|TRBD1
TGTGCCAGCAGCTGGGGACAGGGAGACAAAAACATTCAGTACTTC
CASSWGQGDKNIQYF
>13|TRBJ2-1|NA|TRBV2|NA
TGTGCCAGCAGTGAACGCGACTACAATGAGCAGTTCTTC
CASSERDYNEQFF
>13|TRBJ1-1|NA|TRBV5-1|TRBD1
TGCGCCAGCAGCTTACAGGGGTACACTGAAGCTTTCTTT
CASSLQGYTEAFF
>13|TRBJ1-5|NA|TRBV6-1|TRBD1
TGTGCCAGCAGTTCGACAGGGAACCAGCCCCAGCATTTT
CASSSTGNQPQHF
>15|TRBJ2-3|once|TRBV7-9|NA
TGTGCCAGCAGCTCACAGGGGGGGGTCACAGATACGCAGTATTTT
CASSSQGGVTDTQYF
>13|TRBJ1-1|once|TRBV2|NA
TGTGCCAGCAGTGCAGAAGAGAACACTGAAGCTTTCTTT
CASSAEENTEAFF
>14|TRBJ2-2|NA|TRBV4-1|NA
TGCGCCAGCAGGGACATCGTTCGTACCGGGGAGCTGTTTTTT
CASRDIVRTGELFF
>13|TRBJ1-1|NA|TRBV5-6|TRBD1
TGTGCCAGCACGGGACAGGTGAACACTGAAGCTTTCTTT
CASTGQVNTEAFF
>15|TRBJ2-7|NA|TRBV27|TRBD2
TGTGCCAGCAGGCTAGCGGGACCAGCTACCTACGAGCAGTACTTC
CASRLAGPATYEQYF
>20|TRBJ2-7|NA|TRBV4-1|TRBD2
TGCGCCAGCAGCCAAGAGGCCCCCCCGGGACTAGCGGGGGGGATCTACGAGCAGTACTTC
CASSQEAPPGLAGGIYEQYF
>13|TRBJ1-1|NA|TRBV27|NA
TGTGCCAGCAGTGGGCTTTCGAAAAAGGAAGCTTTCTTT
CASSGLSKKEAFF
>14|TRBJ2-4|NA|TRBV10-3|NA
TGTGCCATCAGTGACCCGCACAAGGGGCTTATTCAGTACTTC
CAISDPHKGLIQYF
>16|TRBJ2-1|NA|TRBV9|TRBD2
TGTGCCAGCAGCGTAGTGGCTAGCGGGGGGGTGAATGAGCAGTTCTTC
CASSVVASGGVNEQFF
>17|TRBJ2-7|NA|TRBV6-1|NA
TGTGCCAGCAGTGCCCCCCCGACAGGTGCGTGGGTCTACGAGCAGTACTTC
CASSAPPTGAWVYEQYF
>14|TRBJ2-7|NA|TRBV19|TRBD2
TGTGCCAGTAGTATAGTTGCGGGAGCCTACGAGCAGTACTTC
CASSIVAGAYEQYF
>14|TRBJ1-5|NA|TRBV6-1|NA
TGTGCCAGCAGTGTAGAGTTGAACAATCAGCCCCAGCATTTT
CASSVELNNQPQHF
>15|TRBJ1-1|NA|TRBV7-9|TRBD1
TGTGCCAGCAGCCCCACACAGGGGGCAGGGACTGAAGCTTTCTTT
CASSPTQGAGTEAFF
>14|TRBJ2-1|NA|TRBV10-1|NA
TGCGCCAGCAGTGAGCGGCAGGGCCCGGGTGAGCAGTTCTTC
CASSERQGPGEQFF
>15|TRBJ2-7|NA|TRBV15|TRBD1
TGTGCCACCAGCAGAGATTCTACAGGGGCCTACGAGCAGTACTTC
CATSRDSTGAYEQYF
>17|TRBJ1-5|once|TRBV10-2|NA
TGCGCCAGCAGTGATGTTGTCGGGGAGGGTAACTATCAGCCCCAGCATTTT
CASSDVVGEGNYQPQHF
>14|TRBJ2-1|once|TRBV2|TRBD1
TGTGCCAGCAGTGACGACAGGGCATACAATGAGCAGTTCTTC
CASSDDRAYNEQFF